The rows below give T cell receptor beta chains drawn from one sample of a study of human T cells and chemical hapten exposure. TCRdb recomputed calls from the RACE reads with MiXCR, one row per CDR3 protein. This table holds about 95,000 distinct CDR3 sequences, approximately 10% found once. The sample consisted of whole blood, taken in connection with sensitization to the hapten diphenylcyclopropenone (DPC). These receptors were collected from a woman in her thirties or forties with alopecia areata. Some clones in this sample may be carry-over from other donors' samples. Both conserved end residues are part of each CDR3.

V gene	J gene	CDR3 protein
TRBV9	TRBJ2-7	CASSPRPVLSPYEQYF
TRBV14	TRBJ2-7	CASSQVRFKGEQYF
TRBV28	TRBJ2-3	CASSLAERSTDTQYF
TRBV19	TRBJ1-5	CASSTPGTGRQPQHF
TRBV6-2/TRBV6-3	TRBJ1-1	CASSSTANTEAFF
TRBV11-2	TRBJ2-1	CASSLGGGLGQFF
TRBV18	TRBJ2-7	CASSPPRQGSYEQYF
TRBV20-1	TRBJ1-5	CSAHLGTGEAQPQHF
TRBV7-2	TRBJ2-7	CASSWGTSVPYEQYF
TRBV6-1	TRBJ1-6	CASSDVSVRNSPLHF
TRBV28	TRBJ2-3	CASSIPRDTQYF
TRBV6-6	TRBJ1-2	CASSYFGDGYTF
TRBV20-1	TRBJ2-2	CSARDQAGGNTGELFF
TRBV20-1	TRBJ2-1	CSARDRREEVTEQFF
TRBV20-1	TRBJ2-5	CSVLTEYQETQYF